This TCR beta chain was identified in a study of T-cell memory formation after mild COVID-19 (dated by TCRdb to the early 2020s). With regard to the full study: TCR sequence clusters from the two donors were largely donor specific. In two donors, T-cell clones that expanded and contracted after mild COVID-19 were followed by sequencing TCRalpha and TCRbeta repertoires longitudinally. Two young, previously healthy adult volunteers made up the cohort, one male and one female. What the study reported, not specific to this receptor: SARS-CoV-2 specificity of the second-wave clones peaking on day 37 was not confirmed. Clones contracting from day 15 to 85 had balanced CD4/CD8 phenotypes, while a second wave expanding from day 15 to 37 was biased towards CD4+. Contracting CD4+ clones were located mainly in the CM and EM memory subsets, whereas CD8+ clones were found to be enriched in EMRA. The detection of some responding clones in pre-infection memory suggests that pre-existing cross-reactive memory T cells joined the SARS-CoV-2 response. The study covered only two mild cases, and larger cohorts including severe cases with pre-infection samples were considered necessary.

Ficoll-Paque density gradient centrifugation was used to isolate PBMCs. The CDR3 sequence holds 13 residues, the cysteine and phenylalanine included. Solely the CDR3 DNA is kept, with 39 bases framed from the first base. V loses 9 bases of germline sequence and J loses 0 bases, and the interval between the two ends is 12 bases. According to the germline V gene, CDR1 reads KGHSY and CDR2 reads FQNENV. This clonotype has only a few counts. The antigen this receptor binds is unknown. No much larger clone is present one base from it, and per-base qualities are unavailable. The sequencer was an Illumina NovaSeq 6000. TCRalpha and TCRbeta cDNA libraries were constructed by 5'RACE with constant-segment primers, with sample barcodes and unique molecular identifiers being introduced. Trizol reagent was used to extract RNA from every sample. Amplification of the libraries took two PCR steps, and the second step added a second sample barcode plus Illumina TruSeq adapters. The libraries were sequenced on an Illumina NovaSeq using 2 x 150 bp paired-end reads. The published analysis was carried out like this. Reads were demultiplexed and collapsed into UMI-guided consensus sequences with migec v1.2.7. Using mixcr v2.1.11, UMI consensuses were aligned to TRA and TRB V and J templates and then assembled into clonotypes. Clonotypes were classified as expanded or contracted when called significant by both edgeR and NoisET, with noise models trained on biological replicates. For edgeR calls, a false discovery rate-adjusted p below 0.01 and a log2 fold-change threshold of 1 were applied. As an exploratory analysis of dynamics, max-normalized trajectories of the 1000 most abundant clonotypes were examined with PCA combined with hierarchical clustering. Each responding clone was given a CD4 or CD8 phenotype based on the CD4+ and CD8+ repertoires, which had been sequenced separately. TCRdb trimmed the raw reads at Q25, called clones with MiXCR and kept productive beta chains. When rows share a CDR3 protein, they turn into one entry using the most common DNA and genes. The V and J calls and clone size come from TCRdb's table, not from the authors' own analysis. The sample table shows roughly 450,000 distinct CDR3 sequences, and approximately 18% are seen once. 12% of the sample belongs to the ten largest clones.

The sequence links TRBV16 to TRBJ2-7, and perhaps TRBD2 as D gene, on 5 matching bases. This clonotype originated in an adult woman who had mild COVID-19 (a few samples of this study predate the infection). The sample titles of this study are shuffled in the database, so cell type and time point are left out; the donor was told from shared clones. Sequenced material: PBMCs or a T cell subset sorted from them (not recorded which). The CDR3 is CASTPGYSYEQYF. The DNA is as follows: TGTGCCAGTACCCCGGGGTACTCCTACGAGCAGTACTTC.